These 19 T cell receptor beta chains were all obtained from the same sample, sequenced in a study of control samples from healthy donors and cancer patients (dated by TCRdb to 2020 to 2021). Libraries were made using the immunoSEQ multiplex PCR assay. TCRdb limited this immuneACCESS table to in-frame rearrangements with V and J called. A share of clones is missing; checked studies link under half to unresolved V genes, and the rest is unexplained. The sample table holds about 170,000 clones, of which 80% to 90% were seen once. The top ten clonotypes cover approximately 4.9% of the sample. The sequenced material came from blood. The receptor source for this set is a woman under 40 in good health.

The chain uses TRBV19 and TRBJ2-7, with 8 bases that match TRBD1. Trimming at V came to 6 bases and at J to 6 bases, leaving 4 bases not matched to a gene. The CDR3 length is 12 residues. CDR1 is LNHDA, CDR2 SQIVND, per germline (reference sequence). Here the CDR3 DNA reads TGTGCCAGTAGAGGGGACAGGCGCGAGCAGTACTTC. Translating gives CASRGDRREQYF.

The genes are TRBV28 and TRBJ1-1; D is unclear. V lost 2 bases and J 1 base, leaving 2 bases between the germline ends. Germline loops: CDR1 MDHEN, CDR2 SYDVKM. The CDR3 totals 12 residues. The CDR3 DNA follows: TGTGCCAGCAGTTTACCGAACACTGAAGCTTTCTTT. Its translation: CASSLPNTEAFF. The whole variable domain, remainder taken from reference TRBV28 and TRBJ1-1, is DVKVTQSSRYLVKRTGEKVFLECVQDMDHENMFWYRQDPGLGLRLIYFSYDVKMKEKGDIPEGYSVSREKKERFSLILESASTNQTSMYLCASSLPNTEAFFGQGTRLTVV.

This chain joins TRBV6-1 and TRBJ2-7, with a possible D match to TRBD2 (6 bases). Germline V lookup: CDR1 MNHNS, CDR2 SASEGT. This CDR3 region has 15 residues. With 3 bases removed from V and 3 bases from J, the gap between germline ends came to 15 bases. The CDR3: CASSERDSQLYEQYV. Here the CDR3 DNA reads TGTGCCAGCAGTGAGCGGGACTCCCAGCTCTACGAGCAGTACGTC.

The V gene is TRBV28, the J gene TRBJ2-2, with 8 bases matching TRBD2. Germline lookup yields CDR1 MDHEN and CDR2 SYDVKM. The CDR3 consists of 17 residues. The trim removed 4 bases at V and 5 bases at J, leaving 12 bases unmatched. The CDR3 loop reads CASSSGPGRAWTGELFF. The DNA for the CDR3 is TGTGCCAGCAGTTCAGGCCCCGGGAGGGCCTGGACCGGGGAGCTGTTTTTT.

There are a few counts of this clone. The V call is TRBV28, the J call TRBJ1-3; D uncertain. Germline V gives CDR1 MDHEN, CDR2 SYDVKM. Trimming stripped 2 bases from V and 0 bases from J, with 5 bases between. This CDR3 comprises 14 residues. The CDR3 DNA reads TGTGCCAGCAGTTTAAGCTACTCTGGAAACACCATATATTTT. Translation gives CASSLSYSGNTIYF.

This clone was recorded only once. The chain carries TRBV28 and TRBJ1-5, with D unclear. The CDR3 contains 16 residues. V lost 6 bases to trimming and J lost 5 bases, with 20 bases between them. CDR1 is MDHEN and CDR2 is SYDVKM in the germline V gene. For the CDR3, the DNA is TGTGCCAGCAGCCCACCAGACCGGCCAATTGATCAGCCCCAGCATTTT. Amino acid sequence: CASSPPDRPIDQPQHF.

The chain has TRBV19 and TRBJ2-2, with a tentative D call TRBD1 (6 bases). Germline CDR1 LNHDA, CDR2 SQIVND (reference sequence). CDR3 length: 16 amino acids. V lost 7 bases to trimming and J lost 7 bases, with 22 bases between them. The CDR3 DNA sequence: TGTGCCAGTAAGAAAGGAGCCAGGGGCGATATCGGGGAGCTGTTTTTT. Protein sequence: CASKKGARGDIGELFF.

The chain is built from TRBV4-1 and TRBJ2-1; D not certain. The V end was cut by 0 bases, the J end by 2 bases, with 8 bases between. The CDR3 has 15 amino acids. In germline, CDR1 is MGHRA, CDR2 YSYEKL. The CDR3, as DNA: TGCGCCAGCAGCCAAGAGACCCTCCCCTACAATGAGCAGTTCTTC. It encodes CASSQETLPYNEQFF.

The chain links TRBV6-6 to TRBJ2-3; either TRBD1 or TRBD2 may fit D (6 bases each). CDR1 and CDR2 from the germline V gene are MNHNY and SVGAGI (reference sequence). The CDR3 runs 15 residues. Trimming pared 8 bases from V and 2 bases from J, leaving 17 bases between. The CDR3 here is CASSGADTFTDTQYF. The CDR3 region has the DNA TGTGCCAGCTCGGGGGCAGATACTTTCACAGATACGCAGTATTTT.

The CDR3 spells CASSLISGGRNEQFF. The CDR3 DNA is TGTGCCAGCAGTCTGATTAGCGGGGGACGGAATGAGCAGTTCTTC. V gene TRBV28 combines with J gene TRBJ2-1, with TRBD2 matching 9 bases. This CDR3 comprises 15 residues. After removal of 5 bases from V and 7 bases from J, the junction contained 9 bases not matched to a gene. Germline lookup yields CDR1 MDHEN and CDR2 SYDVKM.

The chain links TRBV2 to TRBJ1-1; tentatively, D is TRBD1 (6 bases). Germline lookup yields CDR1 SNHLY and CDR2 FYNNEI. This CDR3 comprises 17 residues. V was pared by 8 bases and J by 3 bases, with 25 bases between. Here the CDR3 DNA reads TGTGCCAGCTCGGGGGGCCTGCTGCCCCCGAGGGACACTGAAGCTTTCTTT. Protein: CASSGGLLPPRDTEAFF.

V is TRBV19 and J is TRBJ1-1; D gene uncertain. The CDR3 covers 15 residues. Germline V gene sequence: CDR1 LNHDA, CDR2 SQIVND (reference sequence). V shed 3 bases and J shed 1 base, with 12 bases lying between them. The CDR3 region is CASSIAWDGNTEAFF. The CDR3 coding sequence is TGTGCCAGTAGTATCGCGTGGGATGGGAACACTGAAGCTTTCTTT.

The chain is built from TRBV28 and TRBJ2-7; D not resolved. V was trimmed by 6 bases and J by 0 bases, leaving 12 bases between them. Germline CDR1 reads MDHEN; CDR2 reads SYDVKM. The CDR3 is 14 amino acids. The CDR3 reads CASRLSQASYEQYF. Written as DNA, the CDR3 is TGTGCCAGCAGGCTCTCGCAGGCCTCCTACGAGCAGTACTTC.

The chain carries TRBV30 and TRBJ1-5; 9 bases fit TRBD1. The CDR3 runs 14 residues. V lost 7 bases, J lost 6 bases, and 10 bases stayed unmatched. CDR1 and CDR2 (germline): GTSNPN, SVGIG (reference sequence). CDR3 nucleotide sequence: TGTGCCTATGCGCCCGGGACAGGGATTCAGCCCCAGCATTTT. Its translation: CAYAPGTGIQPQHF.

This chain links TRBV9 with TRBJ2-1, with TRBD1 matching over 7 bases. With V trimmed by 0 bases and J by 5 bases, 14 bases remained unmatched. Germline V lookup: CDR1 SGDLS, CDR2 YYNGEE. CDR3 length equals 18 residues. The CDR3 spells CASSVGGYLFDRDNEQFF. In DNA form, the CDR3 reads TGTGCCAGCAGCGTAGGCGGCTACTTATTCGACAGGGACAATGAGCAGTTCTTC.

V usage is TRBV6-5 and J usage is TRBJ2-3; a weak D match, TRBD2 (6 bases). The CDR3 length is 15 residues. Trimming stripped 5 bases from V and 2 bases from J, with 14 bases between. In germline, CDR1 is MNHEY, CDR2 SVGAGI. DNA of the CDR3: TGTGCCAGCAGTAGAGGGAGGTTATACACAGATACGCAGTATTTT. This encodes CASSRGRLYTDTQYF.

This clone was detected only once. The chain uses TRBV5-1 and TRBJ1-2; tentatively, D is TRBD1 (5 bases). The CDR3 has 13 amino acids. The germline gives CDR1 SGHRS, CDR2 YFSETQ. Trimming took 4 bases from V and 5 from J, leaving 12 bases between them. The CDR3 loop is CASSPPGGYGYTF. The CDR3 nucleotides are TGCGCCAGCAGCCCCCCCGGGGGGTATGGCTACACCTTC.

This clone came up a few times. The same CDR3 can be traced to other DNA sequences in this sample. The chain has TRBV27 and TRBJ1-5; no firm D call. The CDR3 runs to 13 residues. Trimming left V 2 bases short and J 7 bases short, with 9 bases between. CDR1 is MNHEY and CDR2 is SMNVEV in the germline V gene (reference sequence). The CDR3 loop is CASSLSTGQPQHF. In DNA, the CDR3 is TGTGCCAGCAGTTTAAGTACGGGACAGCCCCAGCATTTT.

The J gene is TRBJ2-7, the V gene TRBV3-1 (or the pseudogene TRBV3-2); 11 bases match TRBD2. The CDR3 spans 15 residues. The germline V gene has CDR1 LGHDT and CDR2 YNNKEL (reference sequence). Trimming took 2 bases from V and 3 from J; bases not matched to a gene: 3. The CDR3 spells CASSQRTSGHYEQYF. DNA for the CDR3: TGTGCCAGCAGCCAACGGACTAGCGGGCACTACGAGCAGTACTTC.